This TCR beta chain was sequenced in a study of post-analysis software for immune sequencing data (dated by TCRdb to the mid-2010s). Study-level background: The recorded disease courses included relapsing-remitting, secondary progressive and progressive-relapsing multiple sclerosis, and some patients had no subtype annotation. The multiple sclerosis patient repertoires were compared with about a dozen previously published healthy control repertoires from donors aged about 6 to 26 years. A subset of samples was prepared in parallel using single-end sample barcoding, then pooled and co-amplified after Illumina adapter ligation.

With regard to this clonotype: Its antigen has not been determined. No quality values exist for individual bases; no much larger clone is one base distant.

Overall results and qualifications from the work: Patients showed significantly higher frequencies than controls for several TRBV segments, among them TRBV5-6, TRBV5-1 and TRBV20-1. When samples were clustered directly using the F measure, samples prepared in the same batch co-clustered strongly, which prompted a batch-effect correction. Significantly lower normalized Chao1 diversity was found in multiple sclerosis patients than in controls, suggesting substantial peripheral T-cell clonal expansion. The control group was slightly older than the multiple sclerosis patient group.

Libraries were prepared through PCR. For sequencing, an Illumina HiSeq 2500 was employed. To reduce PCR and sequencing biases, unique molecular identifiers were built into the TCR beta cDNA libraries. Per 1 to 10 million input T cells, roughly 500,000 cDNA molecules were obtained, such that each molecule approximated one T cell. The patient libraries were prepared and sequenced using the same protocol as the earlier healthy control dataset. Samples belonging to the same batch were prepared together, multiplexed and sequenced on a shared HiSeq lane. As for the authors' bioinformatics: MIGEC was used to process the raw barcoded reads, and molecular identifier groups with only a single read were discarded before consensus assembly and CDR3 extraction. Clonotype tables were post-analysed with VDJtools, normalizing diversity by down-sampling all datasets to the smallest sample size. To correct batch-related cross-sample contamination, repertoire overlap clustering matched CDR3 amino acid sequences but not nucleotide sequences. TCRdb reprocessed the public reads (quality trimming at Q25 with fastp, clone calling with MiXCR) and kept in-frame beta chains. Entries are consolidated by CDR3 protein sequence, retaining the most common genes and DNA. The V and J calls were determined by TCRdb, not by the authors. Counted in this sample were hundreds of thousands of distinct CDR3 sequences; less than 35% of them appeared once. Around 0.6% of the sample comes from the top ten.

V has 5 bases trimmed and J has 6 bases trimmed; junction bases matching no gene number 13. Spanning cysteine to phenylalanine, the CDR3 consists of 15 amino acids. The DNA shown is the 45-base CDR3, in frame from base 1. Reading the germline V gene (reference sequence) gives CDR1 DFQATT and CDR2 SNEGSKA. To demonstrate the VDJtools post-analysis software, the study profiled TCR beta repertoires from the peripheral blood of about 13 young patients with multiple sclerosis. The multiple sclerosis patients were children and adolescents ranging in age from roughly 6 to 15 years. The clonotype originates from a girl between 10 and 17 years old with multiple sclerosis. The chain couples TRBV20-1 to TRBJ2-1; 7 central bases correspond to TRBD2. Sample: blood. The CDR3 here reads CSALFLLAGFNEQFF. The sequenced DNA is TGCAGTGCTCTCTTCTTGTTAGCGGGCTTCAATGAGCAGTTCTTC.